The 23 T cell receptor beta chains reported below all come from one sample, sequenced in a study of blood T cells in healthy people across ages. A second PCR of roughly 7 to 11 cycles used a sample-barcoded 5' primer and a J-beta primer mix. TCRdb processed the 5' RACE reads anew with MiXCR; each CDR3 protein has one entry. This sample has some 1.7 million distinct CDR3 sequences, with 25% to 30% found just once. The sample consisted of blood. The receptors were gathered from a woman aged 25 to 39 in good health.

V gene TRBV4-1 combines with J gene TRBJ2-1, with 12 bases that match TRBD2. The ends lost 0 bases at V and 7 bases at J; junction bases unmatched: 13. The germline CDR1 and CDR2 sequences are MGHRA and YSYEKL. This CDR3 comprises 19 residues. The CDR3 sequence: CASSQDSWRPSGRGNEQFF. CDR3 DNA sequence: TGCGCCAGCAGCCAAGATAGTTGGCGGCCTAGCGGGAGGGGAAATGAGCAGTTCTTC.

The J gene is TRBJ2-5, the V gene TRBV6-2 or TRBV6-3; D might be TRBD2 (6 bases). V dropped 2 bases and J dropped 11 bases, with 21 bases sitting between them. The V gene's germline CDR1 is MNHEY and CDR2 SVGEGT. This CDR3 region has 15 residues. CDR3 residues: CASSYAGRSNNEQYF. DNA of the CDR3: TGTGCCAGCAGTTACGCGGGACGGTCCAACAATGAGCAGTACTTC.

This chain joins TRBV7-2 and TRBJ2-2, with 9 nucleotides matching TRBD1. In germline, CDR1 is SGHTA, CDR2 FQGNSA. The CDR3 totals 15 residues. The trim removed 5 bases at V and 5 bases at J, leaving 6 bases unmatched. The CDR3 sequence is CASSTGTGTTGELFF. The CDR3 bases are TGTGCCAGCAGCACCGGGACAGGGACGACCGGGGAGCTGTTTTTT.

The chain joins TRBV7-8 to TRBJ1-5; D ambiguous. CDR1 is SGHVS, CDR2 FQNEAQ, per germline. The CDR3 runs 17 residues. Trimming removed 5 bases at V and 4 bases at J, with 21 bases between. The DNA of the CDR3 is TGTGCCAGCAGCCCCCGGGCCCCCGGGCGGGATAATCAGCCCCAGCATTTT. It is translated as CASSPRAPGRDNQPQHF. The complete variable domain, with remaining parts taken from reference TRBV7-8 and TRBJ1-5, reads GAGVSQSPRYKVAKRGQDVALRCDPISGHVSLFWYQQALGQGPEFLTYFQNEAQLDKSGLPSDRFFAERPEGSVSTLKIQRTQQEDSAVYLCASSPRAPGRDNQPQHFGDGTRLSIL.

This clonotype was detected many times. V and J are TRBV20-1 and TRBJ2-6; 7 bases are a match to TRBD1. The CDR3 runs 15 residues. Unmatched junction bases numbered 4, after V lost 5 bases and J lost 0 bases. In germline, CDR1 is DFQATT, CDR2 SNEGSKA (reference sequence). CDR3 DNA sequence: TGCAGTGCTGGACAGGATCTCTCTGGGGCCAACGTCCTGACTTTC. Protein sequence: CSAGQDLSGANVLTF.

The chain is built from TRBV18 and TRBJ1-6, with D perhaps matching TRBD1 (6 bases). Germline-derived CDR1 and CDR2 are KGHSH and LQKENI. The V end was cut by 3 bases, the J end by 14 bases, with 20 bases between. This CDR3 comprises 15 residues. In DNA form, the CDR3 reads TGTGCCAGCTCACCGTCCAGGGGAATACAATCGGCCCTCCACTTT. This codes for CASSPSRGIQSALHF.

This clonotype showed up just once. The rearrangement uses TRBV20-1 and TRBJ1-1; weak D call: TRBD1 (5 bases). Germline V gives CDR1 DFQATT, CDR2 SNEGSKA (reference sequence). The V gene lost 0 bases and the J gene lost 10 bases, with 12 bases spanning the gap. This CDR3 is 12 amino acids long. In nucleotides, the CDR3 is TGCAGTGCTAGAGACATCAGGGAAAGAGCTTTCTTT. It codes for CSARDIRERAFF.

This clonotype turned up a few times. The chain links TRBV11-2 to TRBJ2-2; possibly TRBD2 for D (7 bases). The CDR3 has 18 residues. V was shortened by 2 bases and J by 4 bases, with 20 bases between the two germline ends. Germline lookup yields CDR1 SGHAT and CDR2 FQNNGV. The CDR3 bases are TGTGCCAGCAGCTTATCGCTTTTGAGGGGGGGATCCACCGGGGAGCTGTTTTTT. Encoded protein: CASSLSLLRGGSTGELFF.

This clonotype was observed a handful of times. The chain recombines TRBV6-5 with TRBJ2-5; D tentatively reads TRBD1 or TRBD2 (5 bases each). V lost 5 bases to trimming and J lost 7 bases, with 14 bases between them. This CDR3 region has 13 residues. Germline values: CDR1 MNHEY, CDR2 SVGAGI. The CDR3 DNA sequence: TGTGCCAGCAGTCTCGGGACCCGCGGGACCCAGTACTTC. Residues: CASSLGTRGTQYF.

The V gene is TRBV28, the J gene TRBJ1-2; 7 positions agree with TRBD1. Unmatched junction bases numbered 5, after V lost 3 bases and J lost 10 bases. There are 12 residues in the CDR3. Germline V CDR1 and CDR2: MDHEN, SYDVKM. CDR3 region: CASSFRQGVYTF. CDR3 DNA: TGTGCCAGCAGTTTTAGACAGGGTGTCTACACCTTC.

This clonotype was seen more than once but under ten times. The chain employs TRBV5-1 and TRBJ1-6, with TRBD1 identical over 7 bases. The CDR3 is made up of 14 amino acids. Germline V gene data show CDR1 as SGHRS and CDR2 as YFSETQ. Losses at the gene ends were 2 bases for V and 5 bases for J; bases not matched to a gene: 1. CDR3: CASSFGTDNSPLHF. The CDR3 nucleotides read TGCGCCAGCAGCTTCGGGACAGATAATTCACCCCTCCACTTT.

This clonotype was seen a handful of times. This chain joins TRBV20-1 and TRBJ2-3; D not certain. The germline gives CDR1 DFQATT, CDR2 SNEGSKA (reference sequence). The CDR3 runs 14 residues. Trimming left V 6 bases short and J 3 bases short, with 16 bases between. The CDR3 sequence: CSAGPPGKTDTQYF. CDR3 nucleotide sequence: TGCAGTGCCGGACCACCAGGAAAGACAGATACGCAGTATTTT.

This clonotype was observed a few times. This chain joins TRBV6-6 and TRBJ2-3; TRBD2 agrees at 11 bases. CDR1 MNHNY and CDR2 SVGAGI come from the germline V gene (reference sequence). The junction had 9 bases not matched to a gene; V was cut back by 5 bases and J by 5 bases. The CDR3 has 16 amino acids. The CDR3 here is CASSSRVAGGLDTQYF. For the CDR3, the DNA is TGTGCCAGCAGTAGTCGAGTAGCGGGGGGGCTAGATACGCAGTATTTT.

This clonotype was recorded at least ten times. CDR3 coding DNA: TGTGCCAGCAGTTTAGCGGGAGGGAAAGACGAGCAGTACTTC. This codes for CASSLAGGKDEQYF. The chain recombines TRBV12-3 or TRBV12-4 with TRBJ2-7; 7 bases fit TRBD2. This CDR3 comprises 14 residues. The ends lost 0 bases at V and 5 bases at J; junction bases unmatched: 4.

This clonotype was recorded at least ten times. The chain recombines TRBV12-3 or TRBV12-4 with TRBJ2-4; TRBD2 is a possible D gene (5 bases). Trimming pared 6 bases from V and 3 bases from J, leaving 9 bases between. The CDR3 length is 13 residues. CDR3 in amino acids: CASSGNGKNIQYF. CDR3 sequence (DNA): TGTGCCAGCAGCGGGAACGGCAAAAACATTCAGTACTTC.

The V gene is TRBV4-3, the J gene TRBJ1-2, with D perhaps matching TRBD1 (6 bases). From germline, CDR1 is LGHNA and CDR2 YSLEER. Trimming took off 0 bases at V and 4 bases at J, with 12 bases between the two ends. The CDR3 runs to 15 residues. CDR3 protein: CASSQDRRGAYGYTF. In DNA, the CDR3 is TGCGCCAGCAGCCAAGATCGCCGGGGGGCCTATGGCTACACCTTC.

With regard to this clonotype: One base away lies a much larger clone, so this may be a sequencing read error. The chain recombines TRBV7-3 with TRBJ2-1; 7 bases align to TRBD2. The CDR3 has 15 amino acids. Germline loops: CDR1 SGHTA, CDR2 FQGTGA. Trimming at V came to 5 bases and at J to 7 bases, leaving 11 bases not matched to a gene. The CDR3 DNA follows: TGTGCCAGCAGCCTGCGGGGGACGGAGGGGAATGAGCAGTTCTTC. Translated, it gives CASSLRGTEGNEQFF.

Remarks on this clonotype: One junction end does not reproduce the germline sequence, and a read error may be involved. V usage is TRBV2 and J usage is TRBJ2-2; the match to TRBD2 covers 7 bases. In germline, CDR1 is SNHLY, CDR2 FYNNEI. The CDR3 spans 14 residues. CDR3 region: CASTGAGNTGERFF. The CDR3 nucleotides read TGTGCCAGCACCGGAGCGGGGAACACCGGGGAGCGGTTTTTT. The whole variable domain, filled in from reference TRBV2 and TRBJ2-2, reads EPEVTQTPSHQVTQMGQEVILRCVPISNHLYFYWYRQILGQKVEFLVSFYNNEISEKSEIFDDQFSVERPDGSNFTLKIRSTKLEDSAMYFCASTGAGNTGERFFGEGSRLTVL.

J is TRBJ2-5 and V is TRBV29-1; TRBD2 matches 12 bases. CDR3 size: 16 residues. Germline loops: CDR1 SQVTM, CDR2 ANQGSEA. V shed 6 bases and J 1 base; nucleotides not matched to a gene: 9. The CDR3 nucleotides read TGCAGCGTACAGCGGGCTAGCGGGAGGGCCCAAGAGACCCAGTACTTC. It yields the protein CSVQRASGRAQETQYF.

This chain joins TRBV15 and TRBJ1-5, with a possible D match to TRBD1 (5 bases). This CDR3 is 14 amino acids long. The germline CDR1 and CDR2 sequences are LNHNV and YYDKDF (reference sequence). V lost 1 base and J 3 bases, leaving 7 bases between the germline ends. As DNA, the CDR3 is TGTGCCACCAGCAGAGTCGGGGCCAATCAGCCCCAGCATTTT. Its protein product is CATSRVGANQPQHF.

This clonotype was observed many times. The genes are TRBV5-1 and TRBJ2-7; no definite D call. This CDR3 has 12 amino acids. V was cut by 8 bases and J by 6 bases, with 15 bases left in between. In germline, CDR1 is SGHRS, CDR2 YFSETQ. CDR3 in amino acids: CARSFQEPEQYF. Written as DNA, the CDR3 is TGCGCCAGATCTTTCCAGGAGCCCGAGCAGTACTTC.

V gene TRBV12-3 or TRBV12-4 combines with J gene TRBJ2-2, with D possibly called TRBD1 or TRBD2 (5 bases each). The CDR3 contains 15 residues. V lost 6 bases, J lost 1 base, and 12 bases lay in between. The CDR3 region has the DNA TGTGCCAGCAGGCTGGGACCGCAGAACACCGGGGAGCTGTTTTTT. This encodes CASRLGPQNTGELFF.

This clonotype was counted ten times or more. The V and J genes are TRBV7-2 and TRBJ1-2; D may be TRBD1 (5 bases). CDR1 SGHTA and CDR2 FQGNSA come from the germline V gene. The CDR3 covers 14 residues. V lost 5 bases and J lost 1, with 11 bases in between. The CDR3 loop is CASSLEGNNYGYTF. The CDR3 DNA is TGTGCCAGCAGCCTCGAGGGGAATAACTATGGCTACACCTTC.